This record concerns one T cell receptor (beta chain) sequence. The repertoire was sequenced with immunoSEQ multiplex PCR; TCRdb's copy has only in-frame clones and lacks some. Counted here are approximately 700,000 clones, about 80% occurring once; the ten biggest clones make up under 2%. Germline CDR1 MNHEY, CDR2 SVGAGI. V was clipped by 5 bases and J by 0 bases, with 10 bases between them. The CDR3 sequence is 14 residues long. The data were obtained in a study of shared clonotypes between healthy human individuals. Sequenced input: memory CD4+ T cells sorted from blood. Noted subset: CD45RA-negative fraction. The source is a woman in her twenties or thirties in good health. V and J are TRBV6-5 and TRBJ1-1; D uncertain. CDR3 protein: CASSPRELNTEAFF. Written as DNA, the CDR3 is TGTGCCAGCAGTCCTCGGGAGCTGAACACTGAAGCTTTCTTT.